The sequence of this TCR beta chain was determined in a study of T cell changes during pregnancy in multiple sclerosis. Here immunoSEQ multiplex PCR was the method, and the copy in TCRdb shows in-frame clones only, minus some. The sample has around 84,000 clones, around 94% seen once. The sequence was obtained from a female donor in good health, enrolled as a control in a pregnancy study. The input for sequencing was peripheral blood, taken in the second trimester of pregnancy.

The CDR3 loop reads CASSLFSRYEQYF. The DNA for the CDR3 is TGTGCCAGCAGTTTATTCTCCCGGTACGAGCAGTACTTC. V usage is TRBV28 and J usage is TRBJ2-7; D is ambiguous. CDR3 length: 13 amino acids. Germline loops: CDR1 MDHEN, CDR2 SYDVKM. Trimming pared 1 base from V and 4 bases from J, leaving 8 bases between.